One and the same sample provided the 28 T cell receptor beta chains below, sequenced in a study of lymphopenia after photon versus proton radiotherapy. Using immunoSEQ multiplex PCR, the repertoire was profiled, and TCRdb retains in-frame clones only, with some absent. The sample has 150,000 to 200,000 clones; 80% to 90% are singletons. Material: peripheral blood, obtained from a patient treated with photon-based radiotherapy. The receptors come from a man between 50 and 59 years old with gastric cancer.

This chain links TRBV6-5 with TRBJ2-1; D is unresolved. Germline V CDR1 and CDR2: MNHEY, SVGAGI. The CDR3 is 11 residues long. Trimming shortened V by 8 bases and J by 4 bases, and 6 bases separated the two germline ends. The CDR3 here is CASRRYNEQFF. In DNA, the CDR3 is TGTGCCAGCCGCCGATACAATGAGCAGTTCTTC.

This sequence joins TRBV4-1 and TRBJ2-5, with D uncertain. V dropped 4 bases and J dropped 2 bases, with 14 bases sitting between them. The CDR3 has 15 residues. Germline V gives CDR1 MGHRA, CDR2 YSYEKL. The CDR3: CASSPQRWQQETQYF. CDR3 DNA: TGCGCCAGCAGCCCTCAAAGGTGGCAGCAAGAGACCCAGTACTTC.

V usage is TRBV6-5 and J usage is TRBJ2-7, with 10 positions matching TRBD1. The CDR3 is made up of 14 amino acids. Germline trimming cut 7 bases from V and 1 base from J; bases unmatched to any gene: 4. The V gene's germline CDR1 is MNHEY and CDR2 SVGAGI. CDR3 DNA sequence: TGTGCCAGCAAGGGGACAGGGGAGTCCTACGAGCAGTACTTC. Translated, it gives CASKGTGESYEQYF.

The J gene is TRBJ2-7, the V gene TRBV2; D tentatively reads TRBD1 or TRBD2 (5 bases each). Germline loops: CDR1 SNHLY, CDR2 FYNNEI. The CDR3 has 12 amino acids. Trimming shortened V by 4 bases and J by 6 bases, and 10 bases separated the two germline ends. The CDR3 spells CASSGGRGEQYF. The CDR3 DNA reads TGTGCCAGCAGTGGGGGCCGGGGCGAGCAGTACTTC.

The chain links TRBV7-3 to TRBJ2-1; possibly TRBD2 for D (6 bases). Germline V CDR1 and CDR2: SGHTA, FQGTGA. The germline V and J ends were trimmed by 5 bases and 3 bases, with 17 bases remaining between them. The CDR3 contains 16 residues. The CDR3 nucleotides are TGTGCCAGCAGCCCGCTCGCCCTAGCGAGCTACAATGAGCAGTTCTTC. Translation: CASSPLALASYNEQFF.

In its sample, this clone was seen once. CDR3 nucleotide sequence: TGCGCCAGCAGCCAAGGCCAGGGACTAGCGGGACGCTACGAGCAGTACTTC. It specifies CASSQGQGLAGRYEQYF. The chain combines TRBV4-1 with TRBJ2-7; 13 bases are shared with TRBD2. V was clipped by 1 base and J by 3 bases; unmatched bases: 6. The CDR3 has 17 amino acids. Germline values: CDR1 MGHRA, CDR2 YSYEKL.

This rearrangement joins TRBV5-1 to TRBJ2-7; tentative D call: TRBD2 (6 bases). Between the trimmed V and J ends, which lost 0 bases and 3 bases, there was a span of 10 bases. This CDR3 has 14 residues. Germline V gene lookup returns CDR1 SGHRS and CDR2 YFSETQ. CDR3 residues: CASSLGWGVYEQYF. As DNA, the CDR3 is TGCGCCAGCAGCTTGGGTTGGGGGGTCTACGAGCAGTACTTC. Complete variable domain (other parts from reference TRBV5-1 and TRBJ2-7): KAGVTQTPRYLIKTRGQQVTLSCSPISGHRSVSWYQQTPGQGLQFLFEYFSETQRNKGNFPGRFSGRQFSNSRSEMNVSTLELGDSALYLCASSLGWGVYEQYFGPGTRLTVT.

This clone was detected only a few times. CDR3 in DNA: TGTGCCGTCTGGGACAGCAGCAACACTGAAGCTTTCTTT. Protein product: CAVWDSSNTEAFF. The chain employs TRBV6-5 and TRBJ1-1, with 7 bases identical to TRBD1. The germline V gene encodes CDR1 MNHEY and CDR2 SVGAGI. Germline trimming cut 11 bases from V and 2 bases from J; bases unmatched to any gene: 8. The CDR3 is 13 residues long.

This chain uses TRBV2 with TRBJ2-1; 7 nucleotides line up with TRBD1. V lost 4 bases and J lost 9; bases outside the gene matches: 9. Germline CDR1 reads SNHLY; CDR2 reads FYNNEI. The CDR3 totals 14 residues. DNA of the CDR3: TGTGCCAGCAGTGTGGGGATCGCAGGGGGTGAGCAGTTCTTC. Protein: CASSVGIAGGEQFF.

The V and J genes are TRBV5-1 and TRBJ2-7, with TRBD2 matching 7 bases. Germline V lookup: CDR1 SGHRS, CDR2 YFSETQ. The CDR3 contains 14 residues. The V and J ends lost 2 bases and 3 bases, in that order; junction bases with no gene match: 5. CDR3 DNA sequence: TGCGCCAGCAGCTTCGGGTCGGGAGGCTACGAGCAGTACTTC. This sequence encodes CASSFGSGGYEQYF.

V is TRBV7-2 and J is TRBJ2-7, with 10 nucleotides matching TRBD2. The CDR3 consists of 15 residues. Germline assignment: CDR1 SGHTA and CDR2 FQGNSA. J gave up 4 bases and V 0 bases, and 3 bases lay outside the gene matches. CDR3: CASSLAASGRYEQYF. The CDR3 DNA reads as TGTGCCAGCAGCTTAGCGGCTAGCGGGAGATACGAGCAGTACTTC.

The chain uses TRBV21-1 and TRBJ1-5. TRBV21-1 is a listed pseudogene. The CDR3 spans 23 residues. The CDR3 DNA sequence: TGTGCCAGCAGCAATCCCCGAAACCTACCAAGCCCCCACACAAGTTATAGCAATCAGCCCCAGCATTTT. Translated: CASSNPRNLPSPHTSYSNQPQHF.

The chain employs TRBV28 and TRBJ2-7; D is unresolved. CDR3 length: 14 amino acids. CDR1 and CDR2 from the germline V gene are MDHEN and SYDVKM. Trimming removed 7 bases at V and 2 bases at J, with 15 bases between. CDR3 amino acids: CASTSWRRPYEQYF. The CDR3 nucleotides are TGTGCCAGCACCTCGTGGCGCAGGCCCTACGAGCAGTACTTC.

The chain recombines TRBV7-9 with TRBJ2-3, with D uncertain. V lost 1 base and J lost 8, with 4 bases in between. Germline assignment: CDR1 SEHNR and CDR2 FQNEAQ (reference sequence). CDR3 length equals 11 residues. The CDR3 sequence: CASSLVGTQYF. The CDR3, as DNA: TGTGCCAGCAGCTTAGTCGGTACGCAGTATTTT.

The chain employs TRBV19 and TRBJ2-3; TRBD1 is a possible D gene (6 bases). The CDR3 is 14 residues long. V was pared by 10 bases and J by 2 bases, with 16 bases between. Germline V gene sequence: CDR1 LNHDA, CDR2 SQIVND (reference sequence). In nucleotides, the CDR3 is TGTGCCACCTCCAAACAGGGATTCACAGATACGCAGTATTTT. It translates to CATSKQGFTDTQYF.

This rearrangement joins TRBV9 to TRBJ2-3, with D possibly being TRBD1 or TRBD2 (6 bases each). The CDR3 loop spans 16 amino acids. The V gene's germline CDR1 is SGDLS and CDR2 YYNGEE. Trimming took off 3 bases at V and 3 bases at J, with 17 bases between the two ends. The CDR3 bases are TGTGCCAGCAGCGGAAAAGGGGGGTTTCTGACAGATACGCAGTATTTT. It codes for CASSGKGGFLTDTQYF.

The genes are TRBV18 and TRBJ2-7; maybe TRBD1 (5 bases). The CDR3 loop spans 16 amino acids. Deletions cut 2 bases from V and 0 bases from J, with 14 bases between. The germline V gene has CDR1 KGHSH and CDR2 LQKENI. In DNA, the CDR3 is TGTGCCAGCTCACCAATTACAGAGACAGCCTCCTACGAGCAGTACTTC. Translation gives CASSPITETASYEQYF.

V is TRBV5-1 and J is TRBJ2-7, with D possibly being TRBD1 (5 bases). CDR1 SGHRS and CDR2 YFSETQ come from the germline V gene. Trimming took off 4 bases at V and 3 bases at J, with 17 bases between the two ends. This CDR3 has 15 residues. Written as DNA, the CDR3 is TGCGCCAGCAGCCCTACCCCGGACACCTACTACGAGCAGTACTTC. Translated, it gives CASSPTPDTYYEQYF.

The rearrangement joins TRBV18 to TRBJ2-5, with 9 bases matching TRBD1. V was clipped by 3 bases and J by 4 bases; unmatched bases: 6. CDR3 length: 15 amino acids. CDR1 and CDR2 (germline): KGHSH, LQKENI. The CDR3 region has the DNA TGTGCCAGCTCACCCGGGACAGGGAAAGGAGAGACCCAGTACTTC. Protein: CASSPGTGKGETQYF.

This rearrangement joins TRBV5-1 to TRBJ2-3, with D possibly matching TRBD1 (5 bases). The CDR3 is 15 amino acids. Germline CDR1 is SGHRS and CDR2 is YFSETQ. Trimming took 4 bases from V and 4 from J, leaving 16 bases between them. The CDR3 loop reads CASSRRHDSADTQYF. CDR3 DNA: TGCGCCAGCAGCCGCAGACACGACAGTGCAGATACGCAGTATTTT.

The chain links TRBV6-6 to TRBJ1-2; D is possibly TRBD1 (5 bases). CDR3 size: 13 residues. From germline, CDR1 is MNHNY and CDR2 SVGAGI (reference sequence). Deletions cut 6 bases from V and 5 bases from J, with 13 bases between. CDR3 nucleotides: TGTGCCAGCAGCCCGTGGGGGGGGTATGGCTACACCTTC. Its translation: CASSPWGGYGYTF.

This chain uses TRBV14 with TRBJ2-7; TRBD1 matches at 7 bases. Trimming took 0 bases from V and 5 from J; bases not matched to a gene: 4. The length of the CDR3 is 14 residues. CDR1 is SGHDN and CDR2 is FVKESK in the germline V gene. The CDR3 region is CASSQELGGDEQYF. The CDR3 nucleotides are TGTGCCAGCAGCCAAGAGCTAGGGGGCGACGAGCAGTACTTC.

The rearrangement joins TRBV19 to TRBJ2-2; D ambiguous. The V gene's germline CDR1 is LNHDA and CDR2 SQIVND (reference sequence). Trimming left V 5 bases short and J 6 bases short, with 7 bases between. This CDR3 spans 12 amino acids. The DNA of the CDR3 is TGTGCCAGTAGTCCACGACCCGGGGAGCTGTTTTTT. It yields the protein CASSPRPGELFF.

DNA for the CDR3: TGTGCCAGTAGTATCCCCGGGTCCTCCTACGAGCAGTACTTC. This sequence encodes CASSIPGSSYEQYF. The chain couples TRBV19 to TRBJ2-7; D gene ambiguous. The ends were cut back, 3 bases at V and 0 bases at J, with 9 bases in the middle. This CDR3 is 14 amino acids long. Germline CDR1 and CDR2: LNHDA and SQIVND (reference sequence). The full variable domain, rest sourced from reference TRBV19 and TRBJ2-7, is DGGITQSPKYLFRKEGQNVTLSCEQNLNHDAMYWYRQDPGQGLRLIYYSQIVNDFQKGDIAEGYSVSREKKESFPLTVTSAQKNPTAFYLCASSIPGSSYEQYFGPGTRLTVT.

The DNA of the CDR3 is TGTGCCAGCAATGCCCAAACCCCGGGGCAGACGAACACTGAAGCTTTCTTT. Its translation: CASNAQTPGQTNTEAFF. This chain links TRBV25-1 with TRBJ1-1, with D possibly TRBD1 on 5 matching bases. CDR1 and CDR2 from the germline V gene are MGHDK and SYGVNS. The CDR3 sequence is 17 residues long. Trimming removed 7 bases from V and 1 base from J, with 22 bases in between.

This clone was counted only a few times. The chain is built from TRBV6-5 and TRBJ2-2; D might be TRBD2 (7 bases). This CDR3 is 14 amino acids long. Per the germline V gene, CDR1 is MNHEY and CDR2 is SVGAGI. Trimming took 5 bases from V and 5 from J, leaving 12 bases between them. CDR3 coding DNA: TGTGCCAGCAGTGAAGGGGGGGAAACCGGGGAGCTGTTTTTT. Its protein is CASSEGGETGELFF.

Here the CDR3 reads CASSPLSPAGETQYF. DNA of the CDR3: TGTGCCAGCTCACCCCTGTCGCCAGCCGGAGAGACCCAGTACTTC. This chain connects TRBV18 to TRBJ2-5; no clear D gene. The CDR3 is 15 amino acids. From germline, CDR1 is KGHSH and CDR2 LQKENI. V lost 3 bases and J lost 4, with 15 bases in between.

The rearrangement links TRBV28 to TRBJ2-2; D gene unclear. The germline gives CDR1 MDHEN, CDR2 SYDVKM. The V end was cut by 6 bases, the J end by 2 bases, with 4 bases between. The CDR3 extends over 12 amino acids. DNA of the CDR3: TGTGCCAGCAGGCTAAACACCGGGGAGCTGTTTTTT. It encodes CASRLNTGELFF.